A selection of T cell receptor beta chains follows, all from one sample in a study of T cell repertoires in ileal Crohn's disease. Libraries were prepared by immunoSEQ multiplex PCR; TCRdb keeps only in-frame clonotypes and omits some of them. The sample has under 12,000 clones, about two thirds seen once. Sequencing was done on a sample of ileal tissue. These receptors were obtained from an adult with Crohn's disease. CDR3s include the opening cysteine and the closing phenylalanine or tryptophan. Each record gives: D gene, J gene, clone size, V gene, CDR3 protein, CDR3 DNA. A D gene is named only where the DNA matches it firmly. Size tells how often a clone was seen (once, few, many) or the class of an expanded clone, and some rows leave it out.

>NA|TRBJ2-5|NA|TRBV5-6
CASSGGHTPRETQYF
TGTGCCAGCAGCGGGGGACATACTCCCCGCGAGACCCAGTACTTC
>NA|TRBJ2-1|few|TRBV9
CASSPRWEASVLFF
TGTGCCAGCAGCCCGCGGTGGGAGGCTAGCGTTCTGTTCTTC
>NA|TRBJ1-1|NA|TRBV30
CAWGAGFTEAFF
TGTGCCTGGGGGGCAGGGTTCACTGAAGCTTTCTTT
>TRBD1|TRBJ1-4|large|TRBV28
CAILDRGATNEKLFF
TGTGCCATCCTGGACAGGGGCGCAACTAATGAAAAACTGTTTTTT
>TRBD2|TRBJ2-1|NA|TRBV27
CASSWTSSDEQFF
TGTGCCAGCAGTTGGACTAGCAGCGATGAGCAGTTCTTC
>NA|TRBJ2-5|NA|TRBV5-1
CASSLGRGQGTQYF
TGCGCCAGCAGCTTGGGGCGGGGGCAAGGGACCCAGTACTTC
>TRBD1|TRBJ1-1|once|TRBV6-1
CASSEAGQGATEAFF
TGTGCCAGCAGTGAAGCGGGCCAGGGGGCCACTGAAGCTTTCTTT
>NA|TRBJ2-2|NA|TRBV6-5
CATQGISGNTGELFF
TGTGCCACTCAAGGGATTAGCGGGAACACCGGGGAGCTGTTTTTT
>TRBD1|TRBJ2-7|once|TRBV6-5
CASSLDRARYEQYF
TGTGCCAGCAGTCTGGACAGGGCGAGGTACGAGCAGTACTTC
>TRBD2|TRBJ2-5|NA|TRBV7-2
CASSRGLAGGIRQETQYF
TGTGCCAGCAGCCGGGGACTAGCGGGAGGGATCCGCCAAGAGACCCAGTACTTC
>TRBD1|TRBJ1-2|NA|TRBV5-1
CASSPGTGYGYTF
TGCGCCAGCAGCCCCGGGACAGGGTATGGCTACACCTTC
>NA|TRBJ2-2|NA|TRBV6-6
CASEHPDTGELFF
TGTGCCAGCGAGCATCCGGACACCGGGGAGCTGTTTTTT
>TRBD1|TRBJ2-5|NA|TRBV4-2
CASSQARFGDRQETQYF
TGTGCCAGCAGCCAAGCCCGCTTTGGGGACAGGCAAGAGACCCAGTACTTC
>TRBD2|TRBJ2-2|NA|TRBV11-2
CASSGHSGVNTGELFF
TGTGCCAGCAGCGGACATAGCGGGGTAAACACCGGGGAGCTGTTTTTT
>NA|TRBJ2-2|once|TRBV6-1
CASGVTADGTGELFF
TGTGCCAGCGGAGTGACTGCGGATGGCACCGGGGAGCTGTTTTTT
>NA|TRBJ2-1|few|TRBV19
CASIPGGGSGTVDEQFF
TGTGCCAGTATACCCGGAGGGGGTAGCGGGACAGTAGATGAGCAGTTCTTC
>TRBD1|TRBJ1-2|NA|TRBV5-4
CASSQAGGAYGYTF
TGTGCCAGCAGCCAGGCAGGGGGCGCATATGGCTACACCTTC
>NA|TRBJ2-2|NA|TRBV6-5
CASSFRGGNTGELFF
TGTGCCAGCAGTTTTAGGGGGGGGAACACCGGGGAGCTGTTTTTT
>TRBD1|TRBJ1-4|NA|TRBV10-2
CATLLTGAGEKLFF
TGCGCCACCTTATTGACAGGGGCCGGTGAAAAACTGTTTTTT
>TRBD1|TRBJ2-5|NA|TRBV7-8
CASIGDSQETQYF
TGTGCCAGCATTGGGGACAGCCAAGAGACCCAGTACTTC
>TRBD1|TRBJ2-6|NA|TRBV7-2
CASSFQGAGANVLTF
TGTGCCAGCAGCTTTCAGGGGGCTGGGGCCAACGTCCTGACTTTC
>TRBD2|TRBJ2-1|NA|TRBV13
CASSLGRGSGRSYNEQFF
TGTGCCAGCAGCTTAGGCCGGGGTAGCGGGAGGTCCTACAATGAGCAGTTCTTC
>NA|TRBJ2-7|NA|TRBV30
CAWTGRGLGEQYF
TGTGCCTGGACAGGGCGCGGTCTTGGGGAGCAGTACTTC
>TRBD2|TRBJ2-3|medium-sized|TRBV14
CASRASGDTQYF
TGTGCCAGCAGGGCTAGCGGAGATACGCAGTATTTT
>NA|TRBJ2-1|NA|TRBV5-6
CASSLGGGPYNEQFF
TGTGCCAGCAGCTTGGGCGGAGGCCCGTACAATGAGCAGTTCTTC
>NA|TRBJ1-1|NA|TRBV5-1
CASSLAMGGKNEAFF
TGCGCCAGCAGCTTGGCCATGGGGGGAAAAAATGAAGCTTTCTTT
>TRBD2|TRBJ2-2|NA|TRBV6-6
CAVGAGGYIGELFF
TGTGCCGTGGGGGCGGGAGGATATATCGGGGAGCTGTTTTTT
>TRBD2|TRBJ2-3|NA|TRBV2
CASSRSLAGGTDTQYF
TGTGCCAGCAGTCGATCTCTAGCGGGAGGAACAGATACGCAGTATTTT
>NA|TRBJ2-2|few|TRBV2
CASSVRDTGELFF
TGTGCCAGCAGTGTGAGGGACACCGGGGAGCTGTTTTTT
>NA|TRBJ2-7|NA|TRBV5-4
CASSFGEVYEQYF
TGTGCCAGCAGCTTTGGGGAGGTCTACGAGCAGTACTTC
>TRBD1|TRBJ1-1|few|TRBV2
CASPRGPSTEAFF
TGTGCCAGCCCCAGGGGGCCTAGCACTGAAGCTTTCTTT
>NA|TRBJ2-7|few|TRBV20-1
CSAMRYEQYF
TGCAGTGCTATGAGGTACGAGCAGTACTTC
>TRBD1|TRBJ1-2|NA|TRBV5-6
CASSPSRGLGYTF
TGTGCCAGCAGCCCCAGCAGGGGGCTTGGCTACACCTTC
>NA|TRBJ1-2|NA|TRBV5-1
CASSPSGSTNYGYTF
TGCGCCAGCAGTCCGTCAGGGTCCACTAACTATGGCTACACCTTC
>TRBD2|TRBJ2-7|NA|TRBV7-2
CASSLAGSGRVYEQYF
TGTGCCAGCAGCTTAGCCGGGTCCGGGAGGGTCTACGAGCAGTACTTC
>TRBD1|TRBJ1-4|once|TRBV7-2
CASSFQGENEKLFF
TGTGCCAGCAGCTTCCAGGGGGAAAATGAAAAACTGTTTTTT
>NA|TRBJ2-7|NA|TRBV11-2
CASSLITATNEQYF
TGTGCCAGCAGCTTAATAACAGCGACTAACGAGCAGTACTTC
>TRBD2|TRBJ2-7|NA|TRBV14
CASSQLGGSYEQYF
TGTGCCAGCAGCCAACTCGGCGGGAGCTACGAGCAGTACTTC
>TRBD2|TRBJ2-3|NA|TRBV27
CASSLKASGRTDTQYF
TGTGCCAGCAGTTTAAAGGCTAGCGGGAGGACAGATACGCAGTATTTT
>NA|TRBJ2-1|NA|TRBV10-2
CATLTPNNEQFF
TGCGCCACCTTGACTCCAAACAATGAGCAGTTCTTC